Given below is one TCR beta chain in context. These data belong to a study of blood T cell repertoires in COVID-19. Study-level background: Collection of acute and convalescent COVID-19 samples took place in the United States, Italy and Spain. From T cells, B-cell-depleted T cells, or PBMCs came the material, which was cDNA or gDNA.

Original processing notes: Amplified reference gene primers provided the basis for estimating nucleated cell counts. The protocol was immunoSEQ multiplex PCR, while the TCRdb copy is restricted to in-frame clones and leaves out a portion. The V and J calls and clone size were taken over from that table, and D and trimming were inferred from the DNA. The repertoire holds 55,000 to 80,000 clones, 81% seen once, with roughly 0.83% in the top ten. The sequence came from a woman in her 70s with acute or convalescent COVID-19. Material for sequencing was peripheral blood.

CDR3 amino acids: CASSPRLGTVTMNTEAFF. As DNA, the CDR3 is TGTGCCAGCTCACCACGCCTCGGGACTGTCACTATGAACACTGAAGCTTTCTTT. This chain joins TRBV18 and TRBJ1-1, with a tentative D call TRBD1 (5 bases). Trimming removed 1 base from V and 0 bases from J, with 18 bases in between. Germline loops: CDR1 KGHSH, CDR2 LQKENI. CDR3 length: 18 amino acids.